The 20 T cell receptor beta chains given below trace back to one sample, sequenced in a study of blood T cells in healthy people across ages. Combining a sample-barcoded 5' primer with a J-beta primer mix, a second PCR ran for roughly 6 to 11 cycles. One entry per CDR3 protein, called by TCRdb with MiXCR from the 5' RACE reads. The table lists about 640,000 distinct CDR3 sequences, about 54% of them singletons. Sample: blood. These receptors were taken from a man between 60 and 75 years old in good health.

This clonotype was counted only a few times. The CDR3 DNA is TGCGCCAGCAGCCCCGACAGGGGACCCAAAAACATTCAGTACTTC. Amino acids: CASSPDRGPKNIQYF. The genes are TRBV5-1 and TRBJ2-4; 8 bases align to TRBD1. The CDR3 length is 15 residues. In germline, CDR1 is SGHRS, CDR2 YFSETQ. V lost 4 bases to trimming and J lost 2 bases; unmatched junction nucleotides: 5.

This clonotype has only a few counts. The V call is TRBV6-6, the J call TRBJ1-1; D is uncertain. The CDR3 extends over 15 amino acids. Germline CDR1 reads MNHNY; CDR2 reads SVGAGI (reference sequence). Trimming took off 0 bases at V and 5 bases at J, with 13 bases between the two ends. The CDR3 reads CASSYSRLRGTEAFF. Here the CDR3 DNA reads TGTGCCAGCAGTTACTCGAGATTAAGAGGGACTGAAGCTTTCTTT.

The chain joins TRBV5-4 to TRBJ2-7; 7 bases line up with TRBD1. V was pared by 7 bases and J by 1 base, with 8 bases of the junction left unmatched. The CDR3 contains 14 residues. The germline V gene has CDR1 SGHNT and CDR2 YYREEE (reference sequence). For the CDR3, the DNA is TGTGCCAGCTCCCGAACAGGGGCTTCCTACGAGCAGTACTTC. This translates into CASSRTGASYEQYF.

There are a few counts of this clonotype. The rearrangement links TRBV24-1 to TRBJ2-2; 9 nucleotides align to TRBD1. CDR1 KGHDR and CDR2 SFDVKD come from the germline V gene. Germline trimming cut 3 bases from V and 6 bases from J; bases unmatched to any gene: 7. The CDR3 runs 16 residues. CDR3 DNA sequence: TGTGCCACCAGTGATAGCCGGGACAGGGTCGCCGGGGAGCTGTTTTTT. Its protein is CATSDSRDRVAGELFF.

The gene calls are TRBV20-1 and TRBJ1-6; maybe TRBD1 (5 bases). Deletions cut 0 bases from V and 6 bases from J, with 15 bases between. The CDR3 consists of 16 residues. CDR1 is DFQATT and CDR2 is SNEGSKA in the germline V gene (reference sequence). CDR3 residues: CSARDGEGTSNSPLHF. Written as DNA, the CDR3 is TGCAGTGCTAGAGATGGTGAGGGGACCTCTAATTCACCCCTCCACTTT.

The chain joins TRBV6-5 to TRBJ2-4; D remains unclear. The CDR3 has 15 residues. The germline V gene has CDR1 MNHEY and CDR2 SVGAGI. Trimming took 4 bases from V and 0 from J, leaving 10 bases between them. In nucleotides, the CDR3 is TGTGCCAGCAGTTGGACCGCCCTAGCCAAAAACATTCAGTACTTC. Translated: CASSWTALAKNIQYF.

The chain has TRBV5-6 and TRBJ2-4; maybe TRBD2 (5 bases). The CDR3 runs 14 residues. The V end lost 3 bases, the J end lost 13 bases, and 20 bases lay between the germline ends. Germline CDR1 and CDR2: SGHDT and YYEEEE. The CDR3 region has the DNA TGTGCCAGCAGCTCCGGATCCGGGGTTACGGAGCAGTACTTC. Protein sequence: CASSSGSGVTEQYF.

This clonotype was seen only a few times. This chain joins TRBV5-1 and TRBJ1-1, with 9 bases fitting TRBD1. V gave up 2 bases and J gave up 4 bases; unmatched junction bases: 6. There are 15 residues in the CDR3. Per the germline V gene, CDR1 is SGHRS and CDR2 is YFSETQ. CDR3 protein: CASSLQGATLTEAFF. The CDR3 DNA is TGCGCCAGCAGCTTACAGGGGGCGACGCTCACTGAAGCTTTCTTT.

The CDR3 coding sequence is TGCGCCAGCAGCCCATTCTCGGCGGGGCTCGGGGAGACCCAGTACTTC. Protein product: CASSPFSAGLGETQYF. V gene TRBV5-1 combines with J gene TRBJ2-5; perhaps TRBD2 as D (6 bases). The CDR3 has 16 amino acids. CDR1 and CDR2 (germline): SGHRS, YFSETQ. Trimming pared 4 bases from V and 5 bases from J, leaving 21 bases between.

This clonotype appeared many times. The chain couples TRBV5-6 to TRBJ2-4; no reliable D call. V was pared by 1 base and J by 0 bases, with 2 bases between. The germline gives CDR1 SGHDT, CDR2 YYEEEE. CDR3 size: 13 residues. The chain's CDR3 is CASSLIAKNIQYF. The CDR3 DNA is TGTGCCAGCAGCTTGATAGCCAAAAACATTCAGTACTTC.

The J gene is TRBJ1-2, the V gene TRBV18, with D unclear. CDR3 length: 14 amino acids. Trimming shortened V by 6 bases and J by 8 bases, and 19 bases separated the two germline ends. Per the germline V gene, CDR1 is KGHSH and CDR2 is LQKENI. CDR3 loop: CASSPRRSEQGYTF. In DNA, the CDR3 is TGTGCCAGCTCCCCGCGGCGCAGCGAGCAGGGCTACACCTTC.

The chain recombines TRBV20-1 with TRBJ2-5; TRBD2 matches at 8 bases. V gave up 2 bases and J gave up 2 bases; unmatched junction bases: 7. This CDR3 has 15 residues. Germline V gene lookup returns CDR1 DFQATT and CDR2 SNEGSKA (reference sequence). The CDR3 here is CSARSLAGAQETQYF. CDR3 bases: TGCAGTGCTAGATCCCTAGCGGGTGCACAAGAGACCCAGTACTTC.

With respect to this clonotype: A read error may produce the germline difference seen at one junction end. The rearrangement uses TRBV7-9 and TRBJ2-3, with D possibly matching TRBD2 (6 bases). Looked up from germline, CDR1 is SEHNR and CDR2 is FQNEAQ (reference sequence). The CDR3 length is 12 residues. CDR3 bases: TGTTCCAGCAGCTGGAGGGGAGATACGCAGTATTTT. Protein sequence: CSSSWRGDTQYF.

Details on this clonotype: A much larger clone lies one base from this, so it may be a read error. V and J are TRBV12-3 or TRBV12-4 and TRBJ2-3; D is unclear. The V and J ends lost 6 bases and 2 bases respectively, with 6 bases between them. This CDR3 contains 12 residues. The CDR3 DNA follows: TGTGCCAGCAGCTACACCACAGATACGCAGTATTTT. Residues: CASSYTTDTQYF.

This chain links TRBV4-1 with TRBJ1-1, with TRBD1 matching 10 bases. This CDR3 has 15 amino acids. Per the germline V gene, CDR1 is MGHRA and CDR2 is YSYEKL. Trimming at V came to 4 bases and at J to 0 bases, leaving 2 bases not matched to a gene. Here the CDR3 reads CASSRGQGMNTEAFF. CDR3 bases: TGCGCCAGCAGCCGGGGACAGGGGATGAACACTGAAGCTTTCTTT.

This clonotype appeared a few times. V gene TRBV5-1 combines with J gene TRBJ2-4; D may be TRBD1 (5 bases). CDR1 SGHRS and CDR2 YFSETQ come from the germline V gene. V was shortened by 4 bases and J by 7 bases, with 12 bases between the two germline ends. The CDR3 covers 13 residues. The CDR3 here is CASSERGPNIQYF. CDR3 nucleotides: TGCGCCAGCAGCGAAAGGGGTCCGAACATTCAGTACTTC.

The chain combines TRBV7-7 with TRBJ2-5; tentatively, D is TRBD1 or TRBD2 (6 bases each). The CDR3 sequence is 15 residues long. The V end lost 1 base, the J end lost 4 bases, and 13 bases lay between the germline ends. Germline-derived CDR1 and CDR2 are SSHAT and FNYEAQ (reference sequence). CDR3 nucleotides: TGTGCCAGCAGCTTAGACGGCAGGGGAGGAGAGACCCAGTACTTC. Translation gives CASSLDGRGGETQYF.

This clonotype was observed once. A read error may account for a junction end that differs from germline. The chain is built from TRBV3-1 and TRBJ1-4; 8 bases line up with TRBD1. The V gene's germline CDR1 is LGHDT and CDR2 YNNKEL (reference sequence). The CDR3 contains 15 residues. The CDR3 DNA reads TGTGCCAGCAGCCAGCAGGGGGCCATGAATGAAGAACTGTTTTTT. It specifies CASSQQGAMNEELFF.

The CDR3 region is CASSSELQGPSGELFF. The CDR3 DNA reads as TGTGCCAGCAGTTCAGAACTACAGGGGCCCTCAGGGGAGCTGTTTTTT. The rearrangement uses TRBV12-3 or TRBV12-4 and TRBJ2-2; 7 nucleotides agree with TRBD1. Trimming cost V 4 bases and J 8 bases; bases outside gene matches: 13. This CDR3 comprises 16 residues.

J is TRBJ2-5 and V is TRBV4-1, with D possibly being TRBD1 (6 bases). Germline V CDR1 and CDR2: MGHRA, YSYEKL. The CDR3 is made up of 16 amino acids. V shed 0 bases and J shed 0 bases, with 11 bases lying between them. CDR3 amino acids: CASSQDDRNYQETQYF. CDR3 DNA: TGCGCCAGCAGCCAAGATGACAGGAACTACCAAGAGACCCAGTACTTC.